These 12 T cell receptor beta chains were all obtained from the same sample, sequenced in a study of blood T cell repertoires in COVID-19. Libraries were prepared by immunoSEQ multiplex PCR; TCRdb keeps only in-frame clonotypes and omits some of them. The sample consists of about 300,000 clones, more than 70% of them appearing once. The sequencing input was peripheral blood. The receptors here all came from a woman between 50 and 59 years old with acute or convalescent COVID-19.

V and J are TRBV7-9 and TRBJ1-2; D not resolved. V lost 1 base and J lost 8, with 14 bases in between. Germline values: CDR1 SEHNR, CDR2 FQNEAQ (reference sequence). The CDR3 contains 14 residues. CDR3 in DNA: TGTGCCAGCAGCTTAGGGGAGGGTACCCACGGCTACACCTTC. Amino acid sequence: CASSLGEGTHGYTF.

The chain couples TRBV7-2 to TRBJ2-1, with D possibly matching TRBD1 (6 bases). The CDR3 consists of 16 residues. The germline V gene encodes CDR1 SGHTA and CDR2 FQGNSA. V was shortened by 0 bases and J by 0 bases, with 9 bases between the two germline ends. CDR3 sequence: CASSLAGTSSYNEQFF. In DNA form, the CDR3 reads TGTGCCAGCAGCTTAGCCGGGACAAGCTCCTACAATGAGCAGTTCTTC. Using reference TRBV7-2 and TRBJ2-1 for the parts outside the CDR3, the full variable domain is GAGVSQSPSNKVTEKGKDVELRCDPISGHTALYWYRQSLGQGLEFLIYFQGNSAPDKSGLPSDRFSAERTGGSVSTLTIQRTQQEDSAVYLCASSLAGTSSYNEQFFGPGTRLTVL.

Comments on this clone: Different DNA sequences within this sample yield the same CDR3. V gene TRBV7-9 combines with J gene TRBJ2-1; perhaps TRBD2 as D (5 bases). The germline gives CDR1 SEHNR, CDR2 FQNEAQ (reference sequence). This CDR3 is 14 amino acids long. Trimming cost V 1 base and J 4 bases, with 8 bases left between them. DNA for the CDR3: TGTGCCAGCAGCTTAGGGACTGTTTACAATGAGCAGTTCTTC. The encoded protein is CASSLGTVYNEQFF.

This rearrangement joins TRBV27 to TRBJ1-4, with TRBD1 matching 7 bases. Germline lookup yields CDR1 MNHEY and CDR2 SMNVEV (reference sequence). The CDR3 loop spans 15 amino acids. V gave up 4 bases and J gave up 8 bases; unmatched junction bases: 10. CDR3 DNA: TGTGCCAGCAGTTCCGATACAGGGGCTCCGGAAAAACTGTTTTTT. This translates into CASSSDTGAPEKLFF.

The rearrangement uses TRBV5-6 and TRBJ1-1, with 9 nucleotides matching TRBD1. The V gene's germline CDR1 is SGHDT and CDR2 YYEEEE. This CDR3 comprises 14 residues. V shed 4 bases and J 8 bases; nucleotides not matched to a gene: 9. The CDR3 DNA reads TGTGCCAGCAGCGATACAGGGGGCTCAGCGGAAGCTTTCTTT. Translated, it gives CASSDTGGSAEAFF.

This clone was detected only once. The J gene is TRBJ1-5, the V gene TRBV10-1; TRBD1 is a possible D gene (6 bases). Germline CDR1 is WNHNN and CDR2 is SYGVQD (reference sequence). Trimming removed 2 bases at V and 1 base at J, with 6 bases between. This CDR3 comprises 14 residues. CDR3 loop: CASSEQGSNQPQHF. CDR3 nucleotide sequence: TGCGCCAGCAGTGAGCAGGGGAGCAATCAGCCCCAGCATTTT.

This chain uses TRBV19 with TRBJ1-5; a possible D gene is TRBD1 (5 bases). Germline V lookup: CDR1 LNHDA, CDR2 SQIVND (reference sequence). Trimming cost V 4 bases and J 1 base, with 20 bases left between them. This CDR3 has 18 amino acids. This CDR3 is CASSKTGTGGESNQPQHF. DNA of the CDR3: TGTGCCAGTAGTAAAACCGGGACGGGGGGTGAGAGCAATCAGCCCCAGCATTTT.

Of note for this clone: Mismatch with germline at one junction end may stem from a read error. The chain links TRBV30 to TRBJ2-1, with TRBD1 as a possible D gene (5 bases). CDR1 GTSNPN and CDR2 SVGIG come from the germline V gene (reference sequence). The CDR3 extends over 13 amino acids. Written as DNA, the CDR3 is TGTGCCTGGAGTTTGGACACCGGGTCCAGCAAGATCTTC. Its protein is CAWSLDTGSSKIF.

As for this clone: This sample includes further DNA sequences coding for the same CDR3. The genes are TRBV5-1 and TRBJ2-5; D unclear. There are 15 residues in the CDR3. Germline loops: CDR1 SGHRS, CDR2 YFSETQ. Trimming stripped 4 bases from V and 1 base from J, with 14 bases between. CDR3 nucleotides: TGCGCCAGCAGCCTTGGTCTCACAGTCCAAGAGACCCAGTACTTC. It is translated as CASSLGLTVQETQYF.

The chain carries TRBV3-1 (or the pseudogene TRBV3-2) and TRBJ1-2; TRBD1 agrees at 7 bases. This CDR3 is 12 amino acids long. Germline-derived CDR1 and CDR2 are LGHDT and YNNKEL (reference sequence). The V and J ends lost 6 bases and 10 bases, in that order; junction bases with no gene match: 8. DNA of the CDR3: TGTGCCAGCAGAAGGGGGACAGAGCTCTACACCTTC. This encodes CASRRGTELYTF.

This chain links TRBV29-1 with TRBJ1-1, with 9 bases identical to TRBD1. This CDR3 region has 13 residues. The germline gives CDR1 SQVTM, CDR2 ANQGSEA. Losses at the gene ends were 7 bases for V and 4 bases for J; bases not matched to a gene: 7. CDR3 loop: CSDTGGAGTEAFF. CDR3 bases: TGCAGCGACACAGGGGGCGCGGGCACTGAAGCTTTCTTT.

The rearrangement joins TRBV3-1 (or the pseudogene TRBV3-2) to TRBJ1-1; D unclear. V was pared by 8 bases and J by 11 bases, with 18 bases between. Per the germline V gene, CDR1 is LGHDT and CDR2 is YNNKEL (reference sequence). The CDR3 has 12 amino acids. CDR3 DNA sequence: TGTGCCAGCCCTAATGGAGACGTAGAGGCTTTCTTT. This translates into CASPNGDVEAFF.